This T cell receptor (beta chain) was recovered during a study of shared clonotypes between healthy human individuals. As to this clone: Its antigen is currently unknown.

V shed 6 bases and J shed 6 bases, with 9 bases lying between them. CDR1 is MNHNY and CDR2 is SVGAGI in the germline V gene (reference sequence). The CDR3 runs to 12 residues. Recent vaccinations or acute infections were absent in the healthy HIV-negative adult donors. Genomic DNA (from each subset) was split evenly across several immunoSEQ plates. Method: immunoSEQ multiplex PCR; TCRdb's copy keeps in-frame clones and lacks some. The sample lists around 980,000 clones; about four fifths were seen once. Study-wide results and limits: Some clonotypes were shared by all four sorted-subset donors, while others were not shared. The non-shared ones had lower generation probabilities than the shared ones.

The chain has TRBV6-6 and TRBJ2-1; D is uncertain. The sequence came from a man aged 18 to 30 in good health. Some clones in this sample may be carry-over from other donors' samples. Input material: memory CD4+ T cells from PBMCs. Subset specified: CD45RA-negative fraction. The CDR3 here is CASRPEANEQFF. CDR3 coding DNA: TGTGCCAGCAGGCCCGAGGCCAATGAGCAGTTCTTC.